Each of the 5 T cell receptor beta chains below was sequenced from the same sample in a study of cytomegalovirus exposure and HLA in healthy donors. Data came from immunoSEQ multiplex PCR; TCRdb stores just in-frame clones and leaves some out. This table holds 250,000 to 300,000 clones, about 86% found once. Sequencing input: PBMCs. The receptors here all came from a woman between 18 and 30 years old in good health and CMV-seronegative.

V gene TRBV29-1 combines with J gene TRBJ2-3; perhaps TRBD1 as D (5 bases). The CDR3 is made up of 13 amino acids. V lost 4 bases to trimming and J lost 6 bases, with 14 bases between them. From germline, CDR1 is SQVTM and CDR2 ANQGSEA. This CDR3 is CSVGQGKKDTQYF. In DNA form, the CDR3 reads TGCAGCGTTGGCCAGGGTAAGAAGGATACGCAGTATTTT.

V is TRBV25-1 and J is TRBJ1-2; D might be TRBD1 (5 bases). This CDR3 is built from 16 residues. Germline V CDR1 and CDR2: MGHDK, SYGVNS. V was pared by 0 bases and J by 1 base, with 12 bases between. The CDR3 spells CASSEYNGHLNYGYTF. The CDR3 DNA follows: TGTGCCAGCAGTGAATATAACGGACATCTTAACTATGGCTACACCTTC.

The CDR3 spells CASSTGQPGETQYF. CDR3 nucleotides: TGTGCCAGCAGCACGGGACAGCCTGGGGAGACCCAGTACTTC. The chain has TRBV7-9 and TRBJ2-5, with TRBD1 identical over 7 bases. Trimming cost V 5 bases and J 5 bases; bases outside gene matches: 8. Germline CDR1 is SEHNR and CDR2 is FQNEAQ (reference sequence). This CDR3 region has 14 residues.

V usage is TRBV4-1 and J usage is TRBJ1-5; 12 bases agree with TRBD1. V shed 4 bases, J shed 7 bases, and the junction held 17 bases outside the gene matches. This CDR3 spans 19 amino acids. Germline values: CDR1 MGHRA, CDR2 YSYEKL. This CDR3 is CASSPPRGTGGGGGQPQHF. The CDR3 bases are TGCGCCAGCAGCCCCCCTCGTGGGACAGGGGGCGGAGGAGGGCAGCCCCAGCATTTT.

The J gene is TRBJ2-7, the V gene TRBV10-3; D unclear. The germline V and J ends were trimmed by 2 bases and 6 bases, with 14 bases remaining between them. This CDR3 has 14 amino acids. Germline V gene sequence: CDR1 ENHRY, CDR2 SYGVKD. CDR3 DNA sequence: TGTGCCATCAGTGAGCCCGTCAGAATCGCCGAGCAGTACTTC. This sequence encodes CAISEPVRIAEQYF.